This T cell receptor (beta chain) comes out of a study of cytomegalovirus exposure and HLA in healthy donors. Germline loops: CDR1 SGHTA, CDR2 FQGNSA. The V gene lost 5 bases and the J gene lost 4 bases, with 17 bases spanning the gap. The CDR3 is made up of 15 amino acids. This clone was counted a few times. PCR involved 60 Vbeta and 13 Jbeta primers. Clones were sequenced by immunoSEQ multiplex PCR, and TCRdb holds only the in-frame ones, with some missing. Of over 80,000 clones in the sample, 55% to 85% are singletons; the top ten hold about a sixth. The sequence came from a woman between 18 and 30 years old in good health and CMV-seropositive. The sample was PBMCs. The chain joins TRBV7-2 to TRBJ1-2, with D perhaps TRBD1 (5 bases). The CDR3 is CASSQLGGFGYGYTF. In DNA form, the CDR3 reads TGTGCCAGCAGCCAACTCGGGGGTTTCGGCTATGGCTACACCTTC.